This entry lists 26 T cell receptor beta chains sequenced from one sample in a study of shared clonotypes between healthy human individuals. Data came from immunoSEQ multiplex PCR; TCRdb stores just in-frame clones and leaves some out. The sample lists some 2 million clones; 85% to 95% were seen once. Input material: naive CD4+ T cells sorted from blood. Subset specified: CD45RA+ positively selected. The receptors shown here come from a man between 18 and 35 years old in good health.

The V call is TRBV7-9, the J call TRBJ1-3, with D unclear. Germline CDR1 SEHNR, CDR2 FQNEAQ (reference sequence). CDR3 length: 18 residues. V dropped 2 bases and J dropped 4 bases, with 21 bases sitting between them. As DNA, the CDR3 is TGTGCCAGCAGCTTACATATAGCGAAGCCCGCCGGGGGAAACACCATATATTTT. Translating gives CASSLHIAKPAGGNTIYF.

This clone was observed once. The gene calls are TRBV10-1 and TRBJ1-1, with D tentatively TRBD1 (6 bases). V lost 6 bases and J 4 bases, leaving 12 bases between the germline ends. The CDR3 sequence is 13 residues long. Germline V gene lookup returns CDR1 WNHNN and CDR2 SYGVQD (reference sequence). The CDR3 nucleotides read TGCGCCAGCAGAGGGGGTCATGGCACTGAAGCTTTCTTT. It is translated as CASRGGHGTEAFF.

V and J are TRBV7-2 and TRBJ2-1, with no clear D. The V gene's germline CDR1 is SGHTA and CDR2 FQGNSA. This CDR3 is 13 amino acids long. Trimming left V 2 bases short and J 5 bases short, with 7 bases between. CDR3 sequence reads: CASSLSSHNEQFF. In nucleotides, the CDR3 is TGTGCCAGCAGCTTAAGTAGCCACAATGAGCAGTTCTTC.

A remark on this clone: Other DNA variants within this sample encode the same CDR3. CDR3 region: CAISDGPNTEAFF. In DNA form, the CDR3 reads TGTGCCATCAGTGACGGCCCGAACACTGAAGCTTTCTTT. The chain couples TRBV10-3 to TRBJ1-1; D ambiguous. The V end was cut by 3 bases, the J end by 1 base, with 6 bases between. The CDR3 loop spans 13 amino acids. Germline assignment: CDR1 ENHRY and CDR2 SYGVKD.

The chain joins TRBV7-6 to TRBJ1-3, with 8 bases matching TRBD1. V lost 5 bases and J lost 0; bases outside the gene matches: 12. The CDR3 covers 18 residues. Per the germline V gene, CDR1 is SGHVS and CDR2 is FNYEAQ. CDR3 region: CASSAVFPTGGSGNTIYF. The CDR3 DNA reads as TGTGCCAGCAGCGCCGTGTTCCCAACAGGGGGCTCTGGAAACACCATATATTTT. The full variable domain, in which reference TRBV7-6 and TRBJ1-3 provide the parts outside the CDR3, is GAGVSQSPRYKVTKRGQDVALRCDPISGHVSLYWYRQALGQGPEFLTYFNYEAQQDKSGLPNDRFSAERPEGSISTLTIQRTEQRDSAMYRCASSAVFPTGGSGNTIYFGEGSWLTVV.

The CDR3 DNA reads as TGTGCCAGCAGCTTGGCCTTCGTGACAGGGGGCAACTCACCCCTCCACTTT. It codes for CASSLAFVTGGNSPLHF. The chain uses TRBV5-6 and TRBJ1-6; TRBD1 aligns across 10 bases. The CDR3 covers 17 residues. Trimming cost V 0 bases and J 10 bases; bases outside gene matches: 10. In germline, CDR1 is SGHDT, CDR2 YYEEEE.

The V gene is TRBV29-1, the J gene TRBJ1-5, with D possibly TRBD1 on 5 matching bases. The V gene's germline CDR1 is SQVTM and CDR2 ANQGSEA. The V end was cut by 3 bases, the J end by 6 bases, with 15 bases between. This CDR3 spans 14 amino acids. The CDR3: CSVDREVGSQPQHF. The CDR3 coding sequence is TGCAGCGTTGACAGGGAAGTAGGGAGTCAGCCCCAGCATTTT.

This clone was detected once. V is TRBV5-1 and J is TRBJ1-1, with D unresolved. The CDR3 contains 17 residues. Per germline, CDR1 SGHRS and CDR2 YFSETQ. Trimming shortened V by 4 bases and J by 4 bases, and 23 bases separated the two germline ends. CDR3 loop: CASSPSPLPGLSTEAFF. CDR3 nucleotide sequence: TGCGCCAGCAGCCCATCCCCCCTACCGGGGTTGAGCACTGAAGCTTTCTTT.

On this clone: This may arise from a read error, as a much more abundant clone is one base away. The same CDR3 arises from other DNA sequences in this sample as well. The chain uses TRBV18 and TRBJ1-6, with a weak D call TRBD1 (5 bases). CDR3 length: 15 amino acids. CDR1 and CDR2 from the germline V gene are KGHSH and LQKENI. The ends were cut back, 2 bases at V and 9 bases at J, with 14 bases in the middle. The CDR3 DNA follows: TGTGCCAGCTCACCATCCGAGGGCAGGGTTTCACCCCTCCACTTT. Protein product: CASSPSEGRVSPLHF.

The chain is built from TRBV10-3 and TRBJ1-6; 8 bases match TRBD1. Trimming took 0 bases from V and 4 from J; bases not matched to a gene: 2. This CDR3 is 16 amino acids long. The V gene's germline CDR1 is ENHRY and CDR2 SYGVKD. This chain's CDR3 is CAISESGTGYNSPLHF. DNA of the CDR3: TGTGCCATCAGTGAGTCCGGGACAGGATATAATTCACCCCTCCACTTT.

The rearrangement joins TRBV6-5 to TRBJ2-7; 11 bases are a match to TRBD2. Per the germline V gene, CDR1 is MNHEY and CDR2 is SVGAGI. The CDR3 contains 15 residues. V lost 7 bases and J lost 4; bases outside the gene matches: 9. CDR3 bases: TGTGCCAGCACCCACGAGGCTAGCGGGAGGTACGAGCAGTACTTC. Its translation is CASTHEASGRYEQYF.

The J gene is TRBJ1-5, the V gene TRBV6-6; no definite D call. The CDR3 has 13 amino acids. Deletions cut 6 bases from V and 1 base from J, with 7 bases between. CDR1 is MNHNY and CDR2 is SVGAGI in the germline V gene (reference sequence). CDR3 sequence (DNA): TGTGCCAGCAGAAACCCGAGCAATCAGCCCCAGCATTTT. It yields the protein CASRNPSNQPQHF.

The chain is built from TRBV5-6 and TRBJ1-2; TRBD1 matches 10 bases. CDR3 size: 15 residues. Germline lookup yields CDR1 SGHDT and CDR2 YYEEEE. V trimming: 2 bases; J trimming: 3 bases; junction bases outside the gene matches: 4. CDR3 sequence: CASSLGTGVYYGYTF. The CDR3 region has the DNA TGTGCCAGCAGCTTAGGGACAGGGGTTTACTATGGCTACACCTTC.

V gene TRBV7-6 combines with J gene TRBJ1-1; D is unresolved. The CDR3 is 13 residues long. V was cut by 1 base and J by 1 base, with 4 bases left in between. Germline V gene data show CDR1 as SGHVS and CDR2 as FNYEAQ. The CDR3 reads CASSLVENTEAFF. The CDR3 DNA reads TGTGCCAGCAGCTTAGTGGAGAACACTGAAGCTTTCTTT.

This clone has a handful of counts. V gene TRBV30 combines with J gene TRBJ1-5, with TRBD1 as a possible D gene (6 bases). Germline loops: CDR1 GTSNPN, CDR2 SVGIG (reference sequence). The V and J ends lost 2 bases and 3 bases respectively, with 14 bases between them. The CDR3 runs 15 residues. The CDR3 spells CAWSLGGTVNQPQHF. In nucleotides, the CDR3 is TGTGCCTGGAGTCTAGGGGGGACGGTCAATCAGCCCCAGCATTTT.

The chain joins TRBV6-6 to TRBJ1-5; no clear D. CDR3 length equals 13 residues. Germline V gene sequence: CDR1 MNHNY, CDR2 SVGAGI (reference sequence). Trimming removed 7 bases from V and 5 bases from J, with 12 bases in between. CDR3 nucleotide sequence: TGTGCCAGCACCAATGGGAGGGATCAGCCCCAGCATTTT. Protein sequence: CASTNGRDQPQHF.

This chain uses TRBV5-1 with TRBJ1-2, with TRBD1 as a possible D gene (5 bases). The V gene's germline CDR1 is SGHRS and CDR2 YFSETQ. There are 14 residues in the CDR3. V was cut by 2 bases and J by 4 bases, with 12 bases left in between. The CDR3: CASSLGVTVYGYTF. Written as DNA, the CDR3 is TGCGCCAGCAGCTTAGGGGTTACGGTCTATGGCTACACCTTC. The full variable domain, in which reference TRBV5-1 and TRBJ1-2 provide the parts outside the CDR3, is KAGVTQTPRYLIKTRGQQVTLSCSPISGHRSVSWYQQTPGQGLQFLFEYFSETQRNKGNFPGRFSGRQFSNSRSEMNVSTLELGDSALYLCASSLGVTVYGYTFGSGTRLTVV.

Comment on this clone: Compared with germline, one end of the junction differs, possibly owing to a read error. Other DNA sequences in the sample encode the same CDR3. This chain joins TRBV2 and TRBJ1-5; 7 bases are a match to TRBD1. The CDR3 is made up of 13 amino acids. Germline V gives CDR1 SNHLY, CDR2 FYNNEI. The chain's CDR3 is CASSEDRDQPQHF. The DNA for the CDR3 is TGTGCCAGCAGCGAAGACAGGGACCAGCCCCAGCATTTT.

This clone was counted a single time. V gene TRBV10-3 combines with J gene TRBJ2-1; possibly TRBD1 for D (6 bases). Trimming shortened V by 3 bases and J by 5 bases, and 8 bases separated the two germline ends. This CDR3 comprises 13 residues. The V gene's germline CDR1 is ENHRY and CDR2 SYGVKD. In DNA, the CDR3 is TGTGCCATCAGTGAACAGGGCGACAATGAGCAGTTCTTC. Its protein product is CAISEQGDNEQFF.

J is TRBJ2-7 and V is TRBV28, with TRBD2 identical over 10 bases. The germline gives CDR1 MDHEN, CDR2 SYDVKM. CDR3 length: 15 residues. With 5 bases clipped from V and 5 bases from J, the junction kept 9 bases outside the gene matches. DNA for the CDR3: TGTGCCAGCAGTCTGCATGCAGCGGGGGGGGACGAGCAGTACTTC. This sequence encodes CASSLHAAGGDEQYF.

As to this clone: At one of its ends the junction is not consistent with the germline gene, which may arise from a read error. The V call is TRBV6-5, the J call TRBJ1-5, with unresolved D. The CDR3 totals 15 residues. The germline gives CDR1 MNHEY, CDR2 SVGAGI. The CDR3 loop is CASSYSSLSHQPQHF. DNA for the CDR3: TGTGCCAGCAGTTACTCTTCTCTTAGCCATCAGCCCCAGCATTTT.

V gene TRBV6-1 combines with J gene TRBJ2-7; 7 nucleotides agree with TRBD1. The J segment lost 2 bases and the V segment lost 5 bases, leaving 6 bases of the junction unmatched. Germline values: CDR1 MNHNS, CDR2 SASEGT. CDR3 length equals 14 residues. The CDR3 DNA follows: TGTGCCAGCAGTCCAAGGGACAGAACCTACGAGCAGTACTTC. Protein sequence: CASSPRDRTYEQYF.

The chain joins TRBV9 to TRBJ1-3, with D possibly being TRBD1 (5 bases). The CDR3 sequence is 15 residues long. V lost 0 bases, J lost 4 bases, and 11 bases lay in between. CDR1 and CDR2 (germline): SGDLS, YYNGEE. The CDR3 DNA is TGTGCCAGCAGCGTAGGTGCGGGGCCCGGAAACACCATATATTTT. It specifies CASSVGAGPGNTIYF.

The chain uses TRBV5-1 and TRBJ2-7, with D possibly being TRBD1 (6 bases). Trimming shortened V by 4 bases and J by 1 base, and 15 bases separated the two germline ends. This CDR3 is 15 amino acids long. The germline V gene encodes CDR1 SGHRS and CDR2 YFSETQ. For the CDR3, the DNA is TGCGCCAGCAGCGCTACAGGGATACCTTCCTACGAGCAGTACTTC. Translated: CASSATGIPSYEQYF.

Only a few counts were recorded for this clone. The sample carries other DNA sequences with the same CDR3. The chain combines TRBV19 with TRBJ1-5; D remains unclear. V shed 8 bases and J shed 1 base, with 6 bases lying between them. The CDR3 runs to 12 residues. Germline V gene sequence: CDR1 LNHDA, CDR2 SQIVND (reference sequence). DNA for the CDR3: TGTGCCAGTCGCGGCAGCAATCAGCCCCAGCATTTT. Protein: CASRGSNQPQHF.

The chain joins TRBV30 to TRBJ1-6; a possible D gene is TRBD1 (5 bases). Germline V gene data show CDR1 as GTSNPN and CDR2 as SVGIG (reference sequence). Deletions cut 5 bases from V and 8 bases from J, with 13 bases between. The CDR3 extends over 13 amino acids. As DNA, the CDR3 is TGTGCCTGGGCAGGGTCTAATTATTCACCCCTCCACTTT. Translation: CAWAGSNYSPLHF.